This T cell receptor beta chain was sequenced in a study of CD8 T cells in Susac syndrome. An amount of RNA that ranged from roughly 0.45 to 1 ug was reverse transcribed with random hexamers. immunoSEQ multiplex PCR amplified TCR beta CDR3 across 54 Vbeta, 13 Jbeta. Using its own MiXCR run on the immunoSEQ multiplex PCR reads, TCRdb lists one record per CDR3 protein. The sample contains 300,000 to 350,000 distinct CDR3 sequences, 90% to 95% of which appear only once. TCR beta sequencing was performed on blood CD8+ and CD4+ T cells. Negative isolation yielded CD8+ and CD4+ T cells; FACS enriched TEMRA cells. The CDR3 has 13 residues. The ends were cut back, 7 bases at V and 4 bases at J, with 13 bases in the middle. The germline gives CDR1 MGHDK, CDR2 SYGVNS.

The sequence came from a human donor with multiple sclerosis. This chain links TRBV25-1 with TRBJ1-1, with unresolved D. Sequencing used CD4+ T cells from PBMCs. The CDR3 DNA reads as TGTGCCAGCAATAGGGCGTTGGGCACTGAAGCTTTCTTT. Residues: CASNRALGTEAFF.